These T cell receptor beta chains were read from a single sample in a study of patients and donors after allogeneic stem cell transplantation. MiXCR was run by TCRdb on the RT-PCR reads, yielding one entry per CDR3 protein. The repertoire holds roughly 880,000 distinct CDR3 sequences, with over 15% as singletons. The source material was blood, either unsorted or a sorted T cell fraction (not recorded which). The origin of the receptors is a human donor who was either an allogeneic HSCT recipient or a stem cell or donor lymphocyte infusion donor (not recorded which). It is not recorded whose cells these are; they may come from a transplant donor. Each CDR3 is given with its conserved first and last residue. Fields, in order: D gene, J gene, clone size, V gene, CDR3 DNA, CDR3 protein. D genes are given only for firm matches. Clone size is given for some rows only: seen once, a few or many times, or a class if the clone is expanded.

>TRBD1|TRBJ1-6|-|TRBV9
TGTGCCAGCAGCTTTTCAGACAGGGGTAATTCACCCCTCCACTTT
CASSFSDRGNSPLHF
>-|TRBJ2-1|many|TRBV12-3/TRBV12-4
TGTGCCAGCAGCCTCGGACAGATCTACAATGAGCAGTTCTTC
CASSLGQIYNEQFF
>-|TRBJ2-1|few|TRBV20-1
TGCAGTGCTAGAGATTGGGGCGGGGCCGGGGATGAGCAGTTCTTC
CSARDWGGAGDEQFF
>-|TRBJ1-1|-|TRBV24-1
TGTGCCACCAGTGACCCCTATACCCCCGTGGTTTTCTTT
CATSDPYTPVVFF
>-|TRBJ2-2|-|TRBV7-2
TGTGCCAGCAGCTTACAGGGTTCGGTTGCCGGGGAGCTGTTTTTT
CASSLQGSVAGELFF
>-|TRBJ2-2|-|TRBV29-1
TGCAGCGTTGCCTGGCAGGGAGTGTCCGGGGAGCTGTTTTTT
CSVAWQGVSGELFF
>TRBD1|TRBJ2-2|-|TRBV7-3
TGTGCCAGCAGAGGGGGCCCCGGGGAGCTGTTTTTT
CASRGGPGELFF
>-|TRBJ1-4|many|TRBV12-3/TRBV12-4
TGCGCCAGCAGCCTCAGGGGTGAAAAACTGTTTTTT
CASSLRGEKLFF
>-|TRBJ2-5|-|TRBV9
TGTGCCAGCAGCGTAGCAGGGATAGAGACCCAGTACTTC
CASSVAGIETQYF
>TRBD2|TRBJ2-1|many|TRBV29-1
TGCAGCGTTGAAGGGGGACTACGGTTGTCTGAGCAGTTCTTC
CSVEGGLRLSEQFF
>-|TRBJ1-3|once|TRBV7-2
TGTGCCAGCAGCCCTCGGCCCCCTGGAAACACCATATATTTT
CASSPRPPGNTIYF
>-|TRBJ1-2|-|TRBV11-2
TGTGCCAGCAGCTCTGGAAGTGGCTACACCTTC
CASSSGSGYTF
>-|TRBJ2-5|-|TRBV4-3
TGCGCCAGCAGCCAAGAAGTCGGAACAACGCAAGAGACCCAGTACTTC
CASSQEVGTTQETQYF
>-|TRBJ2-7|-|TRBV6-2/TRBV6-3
TGTGCCAGCAGCACCACGATTCTTCTCGCGCAGTACTTC
CASSTTILLAQYF
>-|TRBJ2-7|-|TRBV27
TGTGCCAGCAGGTGGGGCAGAGCCTACGAGCAGTACTTC
CASRWGRAYEQYF
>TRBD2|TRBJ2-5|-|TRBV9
TGTGCCAGCAGCGTAGGTAGTGAAGGGGCTAGCGGGTACCAAGAGACCCAGTACTTC
CASSVGSEGASGYQETQYF
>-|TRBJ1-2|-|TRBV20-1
TGCAGTGCTAGCTCAGTGATCTTAAACTATGGCTACACCTTC
CSASSVILNYGYTF
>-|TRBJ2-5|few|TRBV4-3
TGCGCCAGCAGCCAAGATCCCGGGGTGCAAGAGACCCAGTACTTC
CASSQDPGVQETQYF
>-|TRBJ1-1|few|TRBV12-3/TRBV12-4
TGTGCCAGCAGTTTATTTCTGGACAGACTTGAAGCTTTCTTT
CASSLFLDRLEAFF
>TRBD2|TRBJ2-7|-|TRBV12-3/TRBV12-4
TGTGCCAGCAGCAAGACTAGCCTCACCTCCTACGAGCAGTACTTC
CASSKTSLTSYEQYF
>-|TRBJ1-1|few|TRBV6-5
TGTGCCAGCAGTTACAGTGGGCAGAGGAAAGCTTTCTTT
CASSYSGQRKAFF
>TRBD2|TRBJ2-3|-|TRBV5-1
TGCGCCAGCAGCGGAAGCGGGATCCCAGATACGCAGTATTTT
CASSGSGIPDTQYF
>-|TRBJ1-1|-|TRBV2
TGTGCCAGCTGTAGGGGAGGGGCGAACACTGAAGCTTTCTTT
CASCRGGANTEAFF
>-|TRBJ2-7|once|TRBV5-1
TGCGCCAGCAGCTTGGCCACCCCGGGCTACGAGCAGTACTTC
CASSLATPGYEQYF
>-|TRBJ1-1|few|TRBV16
TGTGCCAGCAGCCAATCGGTCAGATCCAACACTGAAGCTTTCTTT
CASSQSVRSNTEAFF
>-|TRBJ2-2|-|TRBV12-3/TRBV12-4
TGTGCCAGCCCGCCGGGCGGCTTGAACACCGGGGAGCTGTTTTTT
CASPPGGLNTGELFF
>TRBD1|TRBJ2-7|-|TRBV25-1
TGTGCCAGCAGTGGACAGGGAATCTCCGAGCAGTACTTC
CASSGQGISEQYF
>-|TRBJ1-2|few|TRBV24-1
TGTGCCACCAGTGATTTCAGGGATTCCTATGGCTACACCTTC
CATSDFRDSYGYTF
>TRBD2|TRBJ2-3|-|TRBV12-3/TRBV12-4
TGTGCCAGCAAGGGACTAGCGGGAGGCGGCGCAGATACGCAGTATTTT
CASKGLAGGGADTQYF
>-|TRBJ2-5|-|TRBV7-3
TGTGCCAGCAGCTTATATGGCAGGGGTTGGGAGACCCAGTACTTC
CASSLYGRGWETQYF
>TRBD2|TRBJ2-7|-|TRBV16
TGTGCCAGCACCTTACGAGCGGGGACCTACGAGCAGTACTTC
CASTLRAGTYEQYF
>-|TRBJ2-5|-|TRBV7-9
TGTGCCAGCAGCCCGGAGTCGGGTACATCTTGGGAGACCCAGTACTTC
CASSPESGTSWETQYF
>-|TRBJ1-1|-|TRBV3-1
TGTGCCAGCAGCCAAGATGGCAGGCCGAACACTGAAGCTTTCTTT
CASSQDGRPNTEAFF
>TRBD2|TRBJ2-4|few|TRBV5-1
TGCGCCAGCAGTCGGACTCCAGGACTAGCGGGGGGGGCCAAAAACATTCAGTACTTC
CASSRTPGLAGGAKNIQYF